A selection of T cell receptor beta chains follows, all from one sample in a study of shared clonotypes between healthy human individuals. The repertoire was sequenced with immunoSEQ multiplex PCR; TCRdb's copy has only in-frame clones and lacks some. The sample yields over a million clones, 75% to 80% seen once. Sequenced material: memory CD4+ T cells from PBMCs. All receptors derive from a man between 18 and 29 years old in good health. Some clones in this sample may be carry-over from other donors' samples. The CDR3 runs from the conserved cysteine through the conserved F or W.

>TRBV2
CASTKTNAGVGTEAFF
>TRBV28
CASSSGLAGSEQFF
>TRBV6-1
CASSIVGGTQYF
>TRBV7-9
CASSLGHDRGGAFF
>TRBV10-2
CASSENIRSPYTF
>TRBV14
CASSQASVSKNIQYF
>TRBV15
CATSRDRGSPEAFF
>TRBV7-3
CASSFGQPGDTGELFF
>TRBV29-1
CSVEVQGGPRGPNEQFF
>TRBV7-9
CASSLVTSNEQFF
>TRBV18
CASSPTQGQETQYF
>TRBV7-3
CASSLIGRFQETQYF
>TRBV10-3
CAISGGQGETQYF
>TRBV19
CASAPLLDRTGLKGGYTF
>TRBV4-1
CASSLPGAGANVLTF
>TRBV6-4
CASSAEPGLGYNEQFF
>TRBV11-2
CASSLEEKSLAKNIQYF
>TRBV19
CASRASGRDDTQYF
>TRBV25-1
CASSTTPGTGMDTGELFF
>TRBV5-6
CASSSPREGGIEQYF
>TRBV6-1
CASSVVLGAGGLSYNEQFF
>TRBV2
CASMGLNQPQHF